The 27 T cell receptor beta chains in this list originate from one sample, sequenced in a study of T cell changes during pregnancy in multiple sclerosis. Clones were sequenced by immunoSEQ multiplex PCR, and TCRdb holds only the in-frame ones, with some missing. Counted here are tens of thousands of clones, approximately 90% occurring once; the ten biggest clones make up around 2%. The input for sequencing was peripheral blood, taken in the first trimester of pregnancy. The receptors were gathered from a female donor in good health, enrolled as a control in a pregnancy study.

The J gene is TRBJ1-1, the V gene TRBV27; 9 bases line up with TRBD1. Germline V gives CDR1 MNHEY, CDR2 SMNVEV (reference sequence). V lost 5 bases, J lost 6 bases, and 13 bases stayed unmatched. This CDR3 has 16 amino acids. DNA of the CDR3: TGTGCCAGCAGTCTCCGCGGGACAGGGAAAGTCGCTGAAGCTTTCTTT. Its protein product is CASSLRGTGKVAEAFF.

The chain uses TRBV7-2 and TRBJ2-5; 7 nucleotides agree with TRBD1. Germline V gene data show CDR1 as SGHTA and CDR2 as FQGNSA. The CDR3 contains 15 residues. Germline trimming cut 8 bases from V and 2 bases from J; bases unmatched to any gene: 11. CDR3 DNA: TGTGCCAGCGGTTTACCGGGACAGCCTCAAGAGACCCAGTACTTC. It codes for CASGLPGQPQETQYF.

The chain carries TRBV6-5 and TRBJ2-7; tentatively, D is TRBD2 (7 bases). V was shortened by 2 bases and J by 7 bases, with 9 bases between the two germline ends. This CDR3 region has 12 residues. Germline V gives CDR1 MNHEY, CDR2 SVGAGI. In nucleotides, the CDR3 is TGTGCCAGCAGTTACAGGGGGGGGGAGCAGTACTTC. This encodes CASSYRGGEQYF.

V usage is TRBV9 and J usage is TRBJ2-7; 11 bases align to TRBD1. Germline loops: CDR1 SGDLS, CDR2 YYNGEE. This CDR3 is 15 amino acids long. V lost 3 bases to trimming and J lost 3 bases; unmatched junction nucleotides: 5. The CDR3 reads CASSAGQGANYEQYF. CDR3 sequence (DNA): TGTGCCAGCAGCGCAGGACAGGGGGCTAACTACGAGCAGTACTTC.

This chain links TRBV7-2 with TRBJ1-2, with D perhaps TRBD1 (5 bases). This CDR3 has 13 amino acids. Trimming cost V 3 bases and J 5 bases, with 10 bases left between them. In germline, CDR1 is SGHTA, CDR2 FQGNSA. The DNA for the CDR3 is TGTGCCAGCAGCTTTGAGACAGTTTATGGCTACACCTTC. Translating it yields CASSFETVYGYTF.

The rearrangement uses TRBV7-9 and TRBJ1-1; D remains ambiguous. This CDR3 spans 11 amino acids. Trimming left V 5 bases short and J 3 bases short, with 4 bases between. Per the germline V gene, CDR1 is SEHNR and CDR2 is FQNEAQ (reference sequence). CDR3 sequence (DNA): TGTGCCAGCAGCCTACACACTGAAGCTTTCTTT. Its protein is CASSLHTEAFF.

The CDR3 DNA follows: TGCGCCAGCAGCTTGGAGGCAGGGGTTGGCGGCTACACCTTC. Translation: CASSLEAGVGGYTF. V usage is TRBV5-1 and J usage is TRBJ1-2; weak D call: TRBD1 (6 bases). Germline V gene sequence: CDR1 SGHRS, CDR2 YFSETQ. V lost 0 bases and J lost 8, with 14 bases in between. The CDR3 totals 14 residues.

The J gene is TRBJ1-2, the V gene TRBV7-9, with D uncertain. The length of the CDR3 is 16 residues. CDR1 and CDR2 from the germline V gene are SEHNR and FQNEAQ (reference sequence). V was shortened by 6 bases and J by 0 bases, with 17 bases between the two germline ends. CDR3 nucleotides: TGTGCCAGCAGTCGGTCCTCCGGGAGAGCTAACTATGGCTACACCTTC. Translating gives CASSRSSGRANYGYTF.

This clone came up a few times. The chain carries TRBV28 and TRBJ1-5; D not certain. CDR1 MDHEN and CDR2 SYDVKM come from the germline V gene. V was cut by 0 bases and J by 6 bases, with 12 bases left in between. The CDR3 runs 15 residues. Here the CDR3 DNA reads TGTGCCAGCAGTTTATGGCAGGTTGGTGTTCAGCCCCAGCATTTT. It encodes CASSLWQVGVQPQHF.

The chain couples TRBV18 to TRBJ2-7; TRBD2 matches 9 bases. Germline V gives CDR1 KGHSH, CDR2 LQKENI. V dropped 3 bases and J dropped 3; count of bases not matched to a gene: 6. The length of the CDR3 is 15 residues. CDR3 bases: TGTGCCAGCTCACCCAGGACTAGCGAAAGCTACGAGCAGTACTTC. Its translation: CASSPRTSESYEQYF.

This chain uses TRBV7-8 with TRBJ2-7, with 8 bases lining up with TRBD1. Germline trimming cut 5 bases from V and 7 bases from J; bases unmatched to any gene: 10. From germline, CDR1 is SGHVS and CDR2 FQNEAQ. CDR3 size: 14 residues. CDR3: CASSLTGTGWEQYF. The CDR3 nucleotides read TGTGCCAGCAGCCTAACCGGGACAGGTTGGGAGCAGTACTTC.

The rearrangement joins TRBV7-8 to TRBJ2-1; tentatively, D is TRBD1 (5 bases). Germline-derived CDR1 and CDR2 are SGHVS and FQNEAQ. The V gene lost 5 bases and the J gene lost 7 bases, with 18 bases spanning the gap. CDR3 length equals 15 residues. The CDR3 spells CASSLPGPGRNEQFF. The CDR3, as DNA: TGTGCCAGCAGCCTCCCCGGTCCAGGGCGGAATGAGCAGTTCTTC.

CDR3 amino acids: CASSMSLGQGNYEQYF. The CDR3 DNA is TGTGCCAGCAGCATGTCGCTGGGACAGGGGAACTACGAGCAGTACTTC. This rearrangement joins TRBV5-5 to TRBJ2-7, with TRBD1 identical over 10 bases. The CDR3 length is 16 residues. V gave up 4 bases and J gave up 3 bases; unmatched junction bases: 10. The germline gives CDR1 SGHKS, CDR2 YYEKEE (reference sequence).

The rearrangement joins TRBV4-3 to TRBJ2-7, with a possible D match to TRBD2 (7 bases). Deletions cut 1 base from V and 3 bases from J, with 13 bases between. The CDR3 spans 15 residues. From germline, CDR1 is LGHNA and CDR2 YSLEER. DNA for the CDR3: TGCGCCAGCAGCCAAGGTTGGGGGGGCATCTACGAGCAGTACTTC. Protein product: CASSQGWGGIYEQYF.

The V and J genes are TRBV19 and TRBJ2-3; a possible D gene is TRBD1 (6 bases). The length of the CDR3 is 13 residues. The germline V and J ends were trimmed by 5 bases and 4 bases, with 10 bases remaining between them. Germline-derived CDR1 and CDR2 are LNHDA and SQIVND (reference sequence). The CDR3 DNA sequence: TGTGCCAGTAGTGTCAGGGGTGCAGATACGCAGTATTTT. As protein: CASSVRGADTQYF.

The chain is built from TRBV10-3 and TRBJ2-7; TRBD2 agrees at 7 bases. This CDR3 has 17 residues. After removal of 6 bases from V and 2 bases from J, the junction contained 16 bases not matched to a gene. In germline, CDR1 is ENHRY, CDR2 SYGVKD. CDR3 in amino acids: CAISDWEGGGSAYEQYF. In DNA form, the CDR3 reads TGTGCCATCAGCGACTGGGAAGGCGGGGGTTCAGCCTACGAGCAGTACTTC.

This clone was recorded only once. The rearrangement joins TRBV15 to TRBJ2-3; TRBD1 is a possible D gene (5 bases). The CDR3 totals 15 residues. In germline, CDR1 is LNHNV, CDR2 YYDKDF (reference sequence). The V end was cut by 5 bases, the J end by 4 bases, with 16 bases between. CDR3 loop: CATSGASRVADTQYF. CDR3 nucleotide sequence: TGTGCCACCAGCGGGGCGAGTAGGGTAGCAGATACGCAGTATTTT.

This sequence joins TRBV7-9 and TRBJ1-5; the D gene is possibly TRBD1 (5 bases). The CDR3 is 14 amino acids. V was trimmed by 2 bases and J by 5 bases, leaving 10 bases between them. Germline loops: CDR1 SEHNR, CDR2 FQNEAQ (reference sequence). CDR3 region: CASSLQGSDQPQHF. CDR3 DNA: TGTGCCAGCAGCTTACAGGGTTCGGATCAGCCCCAGCATTTT.

The chain uses TRBV2 and TRBJ1-4, with a possible D match to TRBD1 (5 bases). CDR3 length: 14 amino acids. Germline values: CDR1 SNHLY, CDR2 FYNNEI. V was clipped by 6 bases and J by 6 bases, with 14 bases between them. As DNA, the CDR3 is TGTGCCAGCAGGATCGGGACGGGGGATGAAAAACTGTTTTTT. It encodes CASRIGTGDEKLFF.

The rearrangement uses TRBV19 and TRBJ1-5; D gene ambiguous. CDR3 length equals 16 residues. V was shortened by 3 bases and J by 0 bases, with 12 bases between the two germline ends. CDR1 and CDR2 (germline): LNHDA, SQIVND (reference sequence). CDR3 residues: CASSMAGGISNQPQHF. In DNA form, the CDR3 reads TGTGCCAGTAGTATGGCGGGAGGCATTAGCAATCAGCCCCAGCATTTT.

The V gene is TRBV7-6, the J gene TRBJ1-6, with D uncertain. Trimming took off 1 base at V and 4 bases at J, with 5 bases between the two ends. The germline V gene encodes CDR1 SGHVS and CDR2 FNYEAQ. This CDR3 comprises 14 residues. The CDR3 region is CASSLDRYNSPLHF. CDR3 sequence (DNA): TGTGCCAGCAGCTTAGACAGATATAATTCACCCCTCCACTTT.

The rearrangement uses TRBV7-6 and TRBJ2-1; D is perhaps TRBD2 (5 bases). Trimming left V 3 bases short and J 6 bases short, with 12 bases between. The CDR3 covers 14 residues. Germline-derived CDR1 and CDR2 are SGHVS and FNYEAQ. Here the CDR3 DNA reads TGTGCCAGCAGCTTCTCACTAGATCCCAATGAGCAGTTCTTC. Protein: CASSFSLDPNEQFF.

The chain is built from TRBV19 and TRBJ1-2; no reliable D call. In germline, CDR1 is LNHDA, CDR2 SQIVND (reference sequence). CDR3 length equals 13 residues. V dropped 5 bases and J dropped 0 bases, with 7 bases sitting between them. In DNA, the CDR3 is TGTGCCAGTAGTTACACCGCTAACTATGGCTACACCTTC. Translation gives CASSYTANYGYTF.

V is TRBV28 and J is TRBJ1-3, with a possible D match to TRBD1 (5 bases). This CDR3 has 14 residues. Per the germline V gene, CDR1 is MDHEN and CDR2 is SYDVKM. Between the trimmed V and J ends, which lost 1 base and 2 bases, there was a span of 6 bases. The CDR3 region is CASSLSGAGNTIYF. The CDR3 DNA follows: TGTGCCAGCAGTTTATCGGGGGCTGGAAACACCATATATTTT.

The chain carries TRBV9 and TRBJ2-7; D unresolved. Germline V gene sequence: CDR1 SGDLS, CDR2 YYNGEE. The CDR3 totals 15 residues. The V end lost 3 bases, the J end lost 0 bases, and 13 bases lay between the germline ends. The CDR3 protein is CASSAFDDTSYEQYF. In DNA form, the CDR3 reads TGTGCCAGCAGCGCCTTCGATGACACCTCCTACGAGCAGTACTTC.

The J gene is TRBJ2-7, the V gene TRBV19; possible D gene TRBD1, 6 bases. CDR3 length equals 15 residues. V was cut by 9 bases and J by 0 bases, with 18 bases left in between. The germline CDR1 and CDR2 sequences are LNHDA and SQIVND (reference sequence). CDR3 bases: TGTGCCAGCCGTCACAGGGTCAGCGGCTCCTACGAGCAGTACTTC. As protein: CASRHRVSGSYEQYF.

The V gene is TRBV7-2, the J gene TRBJ2-2; TRBD2 matches 12 bases. Germline V lookup: CDR1 SGHTA, CDR2 FQGNSA. This CDR3 is built from 16 residues. With V trimmed by 4 bases and J by 7 bases, 7 bases remained unmatched. CDR3 protein: CASSSFASGGDGELFF. CDR3 DNA: TGTGCCAGCAGCTCCTTTGCTAGCGGGGGGGACGGGGAGCTGTTTTTT.